These 7 T cell receptor beta chains came from one sample sequenced in a study of T cells in Graves' hyperthyroidism and ophthalmopathy. TCR beta CDR3 region amplification was performed from RNA transcripts. During a first-round RT-PCR of the TCR CDR3, the HTBI primer set was used. MiXCR, run by TCRdb on the multiplex PCR reads, gives a single entry per CDR3 protein. This sample has roughly 510,000 distinct CDR3 sequences, with less than 25% found just once. The sequencing sample was made of blood. Receptors were obtained from a man in his late teens or twenties with Graves' hyperthyroidism.

The chain uses TRBV9 and TRBJ1-2; TRBD1 matches at 8 bases. The germline CDR1 and CDR2 sequences are SGDLS and YYNGEE. V lost 3 bases to trimming and J lost 1 base; unmatched junction nucleotides: 5. There are 15 residues in the CDR3. CDR3 coding DNA: TGTGCCAGCAGCGCCTGGGGACAGGATAACTATGGCTACACCTTC. This codes for CASSAWGQDNYGYTF. The variable domain in full, completed from reference TRBV9 and TRBJ1-2, reads DSGVTQTPKHLITATGQRVTLRCSPRSGDLSVYWYQQSLDQGLQFLIQYYNGEERAKGNILERFSAQQFPDLHSELNLSSLELGDSALYFCASSAWGQDNYGYTFGSGTRLTVV.

This clonotype appeared a few times. The rearrangement joins TRBV7-9 to TRBJ2-7; D is possibly TRBD2 (6 bases). Germline V gives CDR1 SEHNR, CDR2 FQNEAQ (reference sequence). This CDR3 region has 15 residues. Between the trimmed V and J ends, which lost 4 bases and 1 base, there was a span of 14 bases. CDR3 protein: CASSSERVGSYEQYF. CDR3 in DNA: TGTGCCAGCAGCTCAGAGCGGGTGGGGTCCTACGAGCAGTACTTC.

This chain uses TRBV28 with TRBJ2-5; TRBD1 might be the D (5 bases). V was trimmed by 6 bases and J by 5 bases, leaving 10 bases between them. Germline lookup yields CDR1 MDHEN and CDR2 SYDVKM. The CDR3 loop spans 12 amino acids. CDR3 coding DNA: TGTGCCAGCAGAGAAAGGGGTGAGACCCAGTACTTC. Its translation: CASRERGETQYF.

This clonotype occurred a few times. This rearrangement joins TRBV5-1 to TRBJ2-7, with TRBD1 matching over 9 bases. Germline V lookup: CDR1 SGHRS, CDR2 YFSETQ. This CDR3 has 13 residues. V was pared by 7 bases and J by 3 bases, with 5 bases of the junction left unmatched. CDR3: CASCWGQGYEQYF. CDR3 bases: TGCGCCAGCTGCTGGGGACAGGGCTACGAGCAGTACTTC.

In this sample, this clonotype turned up many times. The chain employs TRBV10-3 and TRBJ2-5; D gene ambiguous. This CDR3 is 13 amino acids long. V gave up 3 bases and J gave up 1 base, with 6 bases separating them. From germline, CDR1 is ENHRY and CDR2 SYGVKD. The chain's CDR3 is CAISEAGQETQYF. For the CDR3, the DNA is TGTGCCATCAGTGAAGCAGGCCAAGAGACCCAGTACTTC.

This clonotype was observed many times. The rearrangement links TRBV28 to TRBJ1-1; no firm D call. The ends were cut back, 2 bases at V and 5 bases at J, with 12 bases in the middle. Looked up from germline, CDR1 is MDHEN and CDR2 is SYDVKM. The CDR3 is 14 amino acids. This chain's CDR3 is CASSLGEYKTEAFF. In nucleotides, the CDR3 is TGTGCCAGCAGTTTAGGGGAGTATAAAACTGAAGCTTTCTTT.

The sample holds many counts of this clonotype. This chain links TRBV6-2 or TRBV6-3 with TRBJ1-5; the match to TRBD1 covers 8 bases. The CDR3 runs 15 residues. Per the germline V gene, CDR1 is MNHEY and CDR2 is SVGEGT. J gave up 7 bases and V 1 base, and 6 bases lay outside the gene matches. The CDR3 here is CASSYLTGENQPQHF. As DNA, the CDR3 is TGTGCCAGCAGTTACTTGACAGGGGAGAACCAGCCCCAGCATTTT.